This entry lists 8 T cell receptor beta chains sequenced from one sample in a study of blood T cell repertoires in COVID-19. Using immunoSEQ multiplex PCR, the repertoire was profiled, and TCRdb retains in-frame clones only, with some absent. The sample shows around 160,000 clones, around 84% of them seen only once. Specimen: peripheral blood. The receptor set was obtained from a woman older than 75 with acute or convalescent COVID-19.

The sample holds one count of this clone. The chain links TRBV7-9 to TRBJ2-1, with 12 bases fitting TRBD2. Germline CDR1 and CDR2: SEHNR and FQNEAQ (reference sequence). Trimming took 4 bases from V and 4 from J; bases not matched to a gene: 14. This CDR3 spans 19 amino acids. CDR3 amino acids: CASSSRLPGLAGRYNEQFF. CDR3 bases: TGTGCCAGCAGCTCTAGGTTACCCGGACTAGCGGGGCGATACAATGAGCAGTTCTTC.

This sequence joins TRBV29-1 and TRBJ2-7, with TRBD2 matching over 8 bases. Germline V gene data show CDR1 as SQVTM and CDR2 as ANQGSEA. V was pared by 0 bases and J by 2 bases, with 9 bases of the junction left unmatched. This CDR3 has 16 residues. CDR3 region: CSVEDRGTGGPYEQYF. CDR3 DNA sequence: TGCAGCGTTGAAGATAGGGGGACGGGAGGGCCCTACGAGCAGTACTTC.

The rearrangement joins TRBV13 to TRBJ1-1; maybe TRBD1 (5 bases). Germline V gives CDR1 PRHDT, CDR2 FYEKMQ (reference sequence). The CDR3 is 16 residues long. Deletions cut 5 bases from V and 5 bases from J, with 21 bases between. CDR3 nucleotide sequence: TGTGCCAGCAGCCACGCCCAGGGCGCCACTGTTACTGAAGCTTTCTTT. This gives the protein CASSHAQGATVTEAFF.

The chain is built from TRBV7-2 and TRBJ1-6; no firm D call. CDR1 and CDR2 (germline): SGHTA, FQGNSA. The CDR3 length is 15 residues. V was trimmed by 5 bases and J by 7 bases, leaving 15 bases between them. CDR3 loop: CASSQIGSENSPLHF. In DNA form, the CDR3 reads TGTGCCAGCAGCCAAATAGGGAGTGAGAATTCACCCCTCCACTTT.

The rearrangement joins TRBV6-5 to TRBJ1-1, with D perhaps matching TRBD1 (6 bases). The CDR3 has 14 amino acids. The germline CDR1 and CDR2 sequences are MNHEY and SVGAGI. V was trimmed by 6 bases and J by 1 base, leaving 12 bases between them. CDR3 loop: CASSPSTGNTEAFF. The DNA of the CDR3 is TGTGCCAGCAGCCCGTCGACAGGGAACACTGAAGCTTTCTTT.

In DNA form, the CDR3 reads TGTGCCAGCAGTCAAATGGCGGGGAACACCGGGGAGCTGTTTTTT. Protein sequence: CASSQMAGNTGELFF. The chain has TRBV7-2 and TRBJ2-2; a possible D gene is TRBD2 (5 bases). Germline V CDR1 and CDR2: SGHTA, FQGNSA. The CDR3 is 15 residues long. The V gene lost 6 bases and the J gene lost 1 base, with 12 bases spanning the gap.

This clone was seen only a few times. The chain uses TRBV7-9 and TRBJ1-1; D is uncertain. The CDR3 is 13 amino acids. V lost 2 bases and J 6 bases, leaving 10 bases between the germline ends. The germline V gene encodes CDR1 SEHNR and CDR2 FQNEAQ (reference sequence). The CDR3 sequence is CASSLWEIAEAFF. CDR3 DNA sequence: TGTGCCAGCAGCTTATGGGAGATCGCTGAAGCTTTCTTT.

CDR3 sequence reads: CSVDQDQETQYF. CDR3 DNA sequence: TGCAGCGTTGACCAGGACCAAGAGACCCAGTACTTC. This chain joins TRBV29-1 and TRBJ2-5; D is undetermined. With 3 bases removed from V and 0 bases from J, the gap between germline ends came to 5 bases. The CDR3 covers 12 residues. Per the germline V gene, CDR1 is SQVTM and CDR2 is ANQGSEA. Full variable domain (missing parts from reference TRBV29-1 and TRBJ2-5): SAVISQKPSRDICQRGTSLTIQCQVDSQVTMMFWYRQQPGQSLTLIATANQGSEATYESGFVIDKFPISRPNLTFSTLTVSNMSPEDSSIYLCSVDQDQETQYFGPGTRLLVL.